Each of the 29 T cell receptor beta chains below was sequenced from the same sample in a study of tumor and adjacent non-tumor tissue in lung cancer. The template was RNA from unsorted bulk tissue. The normal lung tissue was taken more than 3 cm from the tumor edge. Three rounds of nested PCR, following a modified ARM-PCR protocol, produced the TCRbeta library. One entry per CDR3 protein results from TCRdb running MiXCR on the multiplex PCR reads. The sample records tens of thousands of distinct CDR3 sequences, 65% to 85% being singletons. The sequenced sample was distant non-tumor lung tissue. The receptors shown here come from a man aged 55-75 years with non-small cell lung cancer.

As to this clonotype: At one end the junction does not follow the germline gene, possibly because of a read error. The rearrangement uses TRBV11-2 and TRBJ1-1, with a weak D call TRBD1 (6 bases). Germline V gives CDR1 SGHAT, CDR2 FQNNGV. The CDR3 totals 14 residues. This CDR3 reads CASSLETGSNGAFF. Here the CDR3 DNA reads TGTGCCAGTAGCTTAGAAACAGGGAGTAATGGAGCTTTCTTT.

V gene TRBV11-2 combines with J gene TRBJ1-5; no clear D gene. Per the germline V gene, CDR1 is SGHAT and CDR2 is FQNNGV. This CDR3 region has 15 residues. V lost 5 bases and J 0 bases, leaving 11 bases between the germline ends. CDR3 residues: CASSAGYYSNQPQHF. CDR3 sequence (DNA): TGTGCCAGCAGCGCCGGATACTATAGCAATCAGCCCCAGCATTTT. The whole variable domain, filled in from reference TRBV11-2 and TRBJ1-5, reads EAGVAQSPRYKIIEKRQSVAFWCNPISGHATLYWYQQILGQGPKLLIQFQNNGVVDDSQLPKDRFSAERLKGVDSTLKIQPAKLEDSAVYLCASSAGYYSNQPQHFGDGTRLSIL.

Concerning this clonotype itself: This may come from a read error, since a much larger clone is one base off. The rearrangement uses TRBV28 and TRBJ2-7; no firm D call. The CDR3 has 13 residues. Germline V gene data show CDR1 as MDHEN and CDR2 as SYDVKM. The CDR3 reads CASSSPDGYEKYF. The CDR3 region has the DNA TGTGCCAGCTCATCCCCGGACGGCTACGAGAAGTACTTC.

A word on this clonotype: At one end, the junction sequence differs from germline, possibly due to a read error. The chain recombines TRBV11-2 with TRBJ2-7; D unresolved. CDR3 length: 13 residues. Germline V CDR1 and CDR2: SGHAT, FQNNGV. CDR3 region: CDSSLNLRIQQYF. CDR3 nucleotides: TGTGACAGCAGCTTAAATCTTCGGATCCAGCAGTACTTC.

Turning to this clonotype: Relative to the germline gene, one junction end is altered; a read error may explain this. The chain carries TRBV11-3 and TRBJ2-7, with no clear D. The length of the CDR3 is 16 residues. Germline CDR1 SGHNT, CDR2 YENEEA. The CDR3 here is CACSFLTPTLGYEQYF. DNA for the CDR3: TGTGCCTGCAGCTTCCTTACACCGACCCTCGGGTACGAGCAGTATTTC.

The sample holds many counts of this clonotype. The chain links TRBV11-2 to TRBJ2-1; D remains ambiguous. V lost 3 bases, J lost 4 bases, and 13 bases lay in between. The length of the CDR3 is 15 residues. Germline loops: CDR1 SGHAT, CDR2 FQNNGV. The CDR3 loop is CASSFRRYPYNEQFF. CDR3 DNA: TGTGCCAGCAGCTTCCGCCGTTACCCTTACAATGAGCAGTTCTTC.

Within the sample, this clonotype is medium-sized. This sequence joins TRBV11-2 and TRBJ2-3; the D gene is possibly TRBD1 (6 bases). CDR1 and CDR2 (germline): SGHAT, FQNNGV. CDR3 length: 16 amino acids. The V and J ends lost 1 base and 3 bases respectively, with 14 bases between them. CDR3 amino acids: CASSLVSGVATDTQYF. For the CDR3, the DNA is TGTGCCAGCAGCTTAGTATCAGGGGTAGCTACAGATACGCAGTATTTT.

This clonotype was detected ten times or more. V gene TRBV12-3 or TRBV12-4 combines with J gene TRBJ2-2, with D tentatively TRBD1 (6 bases). This CDR3 is built from 15 residues. Trimming pared 4 bases from V and 6 bases from J, leaving 15 bases between. CDR3 region: CASSSRTVRAGELFF. The CDR3 DNA reads as TGTGCCAGCAGTTCCCGGACAGTACGGGCCGGGGAGCTGTTTTTT.

The chain recombines TRBV11-2 with TRBJ2-2, with D unclear. CDR3 length: 14 amino acids. Germline CDR1 is SGHAT and CDR2 is FQNNGV. The V end was cut by 8 bases, the J end by 4 bases, with 14 bases between. In DNA, the CDR3 is TGTGCCAGCCAAGGTGGCCGAAGCACCGGGGAGCTGTTTTTT. This codes for CASQGGRSTGELFF.

The table lists this clonotype with a few counts. The chain joins TRBV28 to TRBJ1-2; TRBD1 aligns across 9 bases. Trimming cost V 6 bases and J 8 bases; bases outside gene matches: 13. The germline gives CDR1 MDHEN, CDR2 SYDVKM. This CDR3 is 15 amino acids long. CDR3 bases: TGTGCCAGCAGCCGCCGGGACAGGGAATTGGGGGGCTACACCTTC. Protein sequence: CASSRRDRELGGYTF.

In the case of this clonotype: Possible read error: a much larger clone is one base away. This rearrangement joins TRBV6-2 or TRBV6-3 to TRBJ2-7; no definite D call. The CDR3 is made up of 13 amino acids. Germline values: CDR1 MNHEY, CDR2 SVGEGT. CDR3 DNA sequence: TGTGCCTGCAGTACCTGGCCGTACTACGAGCAGTACTTC. Translating gives CACSTWPYYEQYF.

The sample holds one count of this clonotype. A much larger clone differs by one base, so this may be a read error. V gene TRBV6-6 combines with J gene TRBJ1-5, with 8 positions matching TRBD1. The CDR3 loop spans 14 amino acids. CDR1 is MNHNY, CDR2 SVGAGI, per germline (reference sequence). As DNA, the CDR3 is TGTACCAGCAGTTACAGGGGGAACAATCAGCCCCAGCATTTT. Residues: CTSSYRGNNQPQHF.

V and J are TRBV12-3 or TRBV12-4 and TRBJ1-2, with D uncertain. The CDR3 sequence is 16 residues long. Trimming left V 6 bases short and J 6 bases short, with 23 bases between. CDR3 in amino acids: CASRSLRTRGGDGYTF. The CDR3 DNA is TGTGCCAGCAGATCACTTAGGACCCGGGGAGGCGATGGCTACACCTTC.

The V call is TRBV29-1, the J call TRBJ2-1; no firm D call. V was cut by 4 bases and J by 4 bases, with 5 bases left in between. The CDR3 contains 11 residues. The germline V gene encodes CDR1 SQVTM and CDR2 ANQGSEA. CDR3 nucleotide sequence: TGCAGCGTTGGAGAGTACAATGAGCAGTTCTTC. It is translated as CSVGEYNEQFF.

The rearrangement joins TRBV24-1 to TRBJ2-1; D may be TRBD1 (6 bases). The CDR3 covers 13 residues. V was clipped by 4 bases and J by 9 bases, with 12 bases between them. Germline CDR1 and CDR2: KGHDR and SFDVKD. CDR3 region: CATSDLTGIEQFF. CDR3 in DNA: TGTGCCACCAGTGACCTGACAGGTATTGAGCAGTTCTTC.

For this clonotype: The germline gene is not matched at one end of the junction; a read error may be the cause. CDR3 loop: CVSSFHSGTDTQYF. In DNA form, the CDR3 reads TGTGTCAGCAGTTTCCATAGCGGCACAGATACGCAGTATTTT. This rearrangement joins TRBV28 to TRBJ2-3, with a possible D match to TRBD2 (5 bases). CDR1 and CDR2 (germline): MDHEN, SYDVKM. The CDR3 loop spans 14 amino acids.

On this clonotype itself: A much more abundant neighbour one base away suggests this may be a read error. The chain recombines TRBV28 with TRBJ2-5; the D call may be TRBD1 or TRBD2 (5 bases each). The J call is doubtful: the DNA matches TRBJ2-1 better. The CDR3 consists of 13 residues. Per germline, CDR1 MDHEN and CDR2 SYDVKM. The CDR3 loop is CASSPVGRQTQFF. Here the CDR3 DNA reads TGTGCCAGCAGTCCGGTGGGACGGCAGACCCAGTTCTTC.

With respect to this clonotype: The junction does not match germline at one end; this may be a read error. This chain connects TRBV4-2 to TRBJ2-7; D may correspond to TRBD1 or TRBD2 (5 bases each). CDR3 length: 15 amino acids. Germline CDR1 and CDR2: LGHNA and YNFKEQ. CDR3 nucleotides: TGTGCCAGCAGTCAAGAATTCCCGGGGCCCTACGAGCAGTACTTC. The encoded protein is CASSQEFPGPYEQYF.

As concerns this clonotype: One end of the junction fails to match germline, which may point to a read error. V and J are TRBV12-3 or TRBV12-4 and TRBJ2-2, with D possibly matching TRBD2 (7 bases). This CDR3 comprises 16 residues. This chain's CDR3 is CASSLLWGRGTGELFF. In DNA form, the CDR3 reads TGTGCAAGCAGCTTACTCTGGGGGAGGGGGACCGGGGAGCTGTTTTTT.

This sequence joins TRBV11-3 and TRBJ2-7, with a weak D call TRBD1 (5 bases). In germline, CDR1 is SGHNT, CDR2 YENEEA. The V end was cut by 4 bases, the J end by 2 bases, with 15 bases between. The CDR3 totals 15 residues. Written as DNA, the CDR3 is TGTGCCAGCAGCTCAGATCACGGCAGGGCCTACGAGCAGTACTTC. Protein sequence: CASSSDHGRAYEQYF.

The V call is TRBV20-1, the J call TRBJ2-3, with D maybe TRBD1 (6 bases). Per the germline V gene, CDR1 is DFQATT and CDR2 is SNEGSKA (reference sequence). The CDR3 covers 16 residues. V lost 6 bases to trimming and J lost 2 bases, with 21 bases between them. The CDR3 DNA is TGCAGTGCCCCTCATCAGGGGCGGAGTCTCACAGATACGCAGTATTTT. Its protein is CSAPHQGRSLTDTQYF.

V and J are TRBV7-8 and TRBJ1-4; 8 positions agree with TRBD1. The J segment lost 10 bases and the V segment lost 3 bases, leaving 7 bases of the junction unmatched. The CDR3 has 14 amino acids. Per germline, CDR1 SGHVS and CDR2 FQNEAQ. CDR3 loop: CASSLRQGHVKLFF. CDR3 bases: TGTGCCAGCAGCTTGCGACAGGGGCATGTAAAACTGTTTTTT. Combining the CDR3 with reference TRBV7-8 and TRBJ1-4 gives the whole variable domain GAGVSQSPRYKVAKRGQDVALRCDPISGHVSLFWYQQALGQGPEFLTYFQNEAQLDKSGLPSDRFFAERPEGSVSTLKIQRTQQEDSAVYLCASSLRQGHVKLFFGSGTQLSVL.

Only one count was recorded for this clonotype. A much larger clone differs by one base, so this may be a read error. The V call is TRBV10-3, the J call TRBJ2-2; D is perhaps TRBD1 or TRBD2 (6 bases each). This CDR3 has 17 residues. Germline V gene sequence: CDR1 ENHRY, CDR2 SYGVKD. DNA for the CDR3: TGTGCCATCAGTGAGTCGGGGGGCGGTCTGAACACCGTGGAGCTGTTTTTT. It encodes CAISESGGGLNTVELFF.

On this clonotype: Given a much more abundant clone one base away, this may be a read error. The chain is built from TRBV6-1 and TRBJ2-1; a weak D match, TRBD2 (7 bases). This CDR3 region has 15 residues. The germline V gene has CDR1 MNHNS and CDR2 SASEGT. The CDR3 spells CSSSGGGHRYNEQFF. DNA for the CDR3: TGTTCCAGCAGTGGGGGGGGGCATAGATACAATGAGCAGTTCTTC.

Remarks on this clonotype: The junction departs from germline at one end; a sequencing error may be responsible. V usage is TRBV29-1 and J usage is TRBJ2-2; a possible D gene is TRBD1 (6 bases). Germline CDR1 reads SQVTM; CDR2 reads ANQGSEA. The CDR3 is made up of 14 amino acids. The CDR3 region has the DNA TGCAGCGTCCAGGGGCAGGGGAACACCGGGGTGCTGTTTTTT. It is translated as CSVQGQGNTGVLFF.

Concerning this clonotype: This clone may be a read error of a much larger clone one base away. J is TRBJ1-3 and V is TRBV29-1, with D unresolved. Germline V gene lookup returns CDR1 SQVTM and CDR2 ANQGSEA. The CDR3 consists of 12 residues. CDR3 sequence: CSVRLSGYTVYF. For the CDR3, the DNA is TGCAGCGTTAGGCTATCTGGATACACCGTATATTTT. The entire variable domain, with the rest obtained from reference TRBV29-1 and TRBJ1-3, is as follows: SAVISQKPSRDICQRGTSLTIQCQVDSQVTMMFWYRQQPGQSLTLIATANQGSEATYESGFVIDKFPISRPNLTFSTLTVSNMSPEDSSIYLCSVRLSGYTVYFGEGSWLTVV.

The rearrangement links TRBV11-3 to TRBJ2-3; D may correspond to TRBD1 or TRBD2 (6 bases each). The CDR3 has 16 amino acids. Looked up from germline, CDR1 is SGHNT and CDR2 is YENEEA. Trimming removed 7 bases from V and 2 bases from J, with 19 bases in between. The CDR3: CASNPVMGGHTDTQYF. CDR3 in DNA: TGTGCCAGCAACCCAGTGATGGGGGGACACACAGATACGCAGTATTTT.

This chain connects TRBV29-1 to TRBJ2-5; 9 positions match TRBD2. The germline CDR1 and CDR2 sequences are SQVTM and ANQGSEA. The trim removed 8 bases at V and 4 bases at J, leaving 11 bases unmatched. CDR3 length: 14 residues. This CDR3 is CSIVGAGGGETQYF. The DNA of the CDR3 is TGCAGCATTGTGGGAGCGGGAGGCGGAGAGACCCAGTACTTC.

The chain carries TRBV5-4 and TRBJ2-7, with 10 bases fitting TRBD2. The CDR3 sequence is 16 residues long. Germline assignment: CDR1 SGHNT and CDR2 YYREEE (reference sequence). With 6 bases clipped from V and 4 bases from J, the junction kept 13 bases outside the gene matches. The DNA of the CDR3 is TGTGCCAGCATATTGGGAGGGACTAGCGCAACGTACGAGCAGTACTTC. As protein: CASILGGTSATYEQYF. The variable domain in full, with the rest retrieved from reference TRBV5-4 and TRBJ2-7, is ETGVTQSPTHLIKTRGQQVTLRCSSQSGHNTVSWYQQALGQGPQFIFQYYREEENGRGNFPPRFSGLQFPNYSSELNVNALELDDSALYLCASILGGTSATYEQYFGPGTRLTVT.